The source of this T cell receptor beta chain is a study of early T cells in non-severe SARS-CoV-2 infection (dated by TCRdb to the early 2020s). At the level of the whole study: Because TCR sequencing was done on bulk RNA from unsorted whole blood, the alpha and beta chains could not be paired. General conclusions and limits of the study: Matching against VDJdb was skewed toward anti-spike CD8 responses, likely underestimated virus-specific expansions, and missed private and CD4 specificities.

A case-control design nested within a healthcare worker cohort in London, UK, was used, with weekly nasopharyngeal swab PCR tests and blood sampling performed. Between 23 and 31 March 2020, the week of the UK lockdown, healthcare workers were enrolled and then followed up weekly for as long as 16 weeks. This clonotype was seen repeatedly, ten times or more. Its antigen remains undetermined. Base qualities are not recorded, but no much larger clone differs from it by a single base. Including the terminal cysteine and phenylalanine, the CDR3 comprises 14 residues. The entry retains the CDR3 DNA only, 42 bases that are in frame from base 1. The germline V gene encodes CDR1 SNHLY and CDR2 FYNNEI. Deletion took 0 bases off V and 3 bases off J, with a span of 7 bases between the germline ends. Libraries were made using 5' RACE. The sample was run on a NextSeq 500. In the TCR library protocol, unique molecular identifiers were attached to individual cDNA molecules to correct for PCR bias and sequencing error. Both TCR alpha and beta chains were sequenced, and tight co-correlation was observed between alpha and beta sequence abundances in each sample. As for how the authors treated the data: Decombinator V4 was used to annotate the V gene, J gene and CDR3 of the TCR sequences. Expanded TCRs were defined as changing significantly between any two time points under a Poisson model with p below 0.0001. TCR abundances were normalised to the total number of TCRs sequenced per sample and were expressed as counts per million. TRAV1-2 paired with TRAJ12, TRAJ20 or TRAJ33 defined MAIT TCRs, while TRAV10 paired with TRAJ18 defined iNKT TCRs. VDJdb, accessed on 1 November 2021, was searched for TCRs annotated for CMV, EBV and SARS-CoV-2, and TCRs annotated for more than one antigen were excluded. The public reads were run again by TCRdb, first through fastp at Q25 and then through MiXCR, and only productive beta chains were kept. For every CDR3 protein sequence, its rows merge into one entry that carries the most common genes and DNA. V and J calls and clone size were set by TCRdb, not the authors. This sample holds approximately 43,000 distinct CDR3 sequences; 7% to 7.5% were observed only once. The ten largest clones represent approximately 4.5% of the sample.

The rearrangement joined TRBV2 to TRBJ2-3; the D gene remains uncertain. The source of this sequence is an adult who was a healthcare worker with PCR-confirmed SARS-CoV-2 infection or an uninfected control (not recorded which). Sequencing was done on a sample of whole blood. The DNA sequence is TGTGCCAGCAGTGAAGCTTCTAGGACAGATACGCAGTATTTT. This sequence encodes CASSEASRTDTQYF.